Each of the 30 T cell receptor beta chains below was sequenced from the same sample in a study of T cell repertoires in cytomegalovirus infection. Their antigen targets remain unknown. TCRdb re-called the reads with MiXCR, one entry per CDR3 protein. Of hundreds of thousands of distinct CDR3 sequences detected, under 45% appear once; the ten largest clones hold 35% to 50%. Material: cultured PBMCs, obtained from culture after CMV antigen stimulation. The receptors were sampled from a human donor in good health (CMV status not recorded). Some clones in this sample may be carry-over from other donors' samples.

This chain connects TRBV7-9 to TRBJ2-2; D not resolved. Germline V gives CDR1 SEHNR, CDR2 FQNEAQ (reference sequence). The CDR3 consists of 10 residues. Trimming shortened V by 8 bases and J by 6 bases, and 4 bases separated the two germline ends. The DNA of the CDR3 is TGTGCCAGCTCATCCGGGGAGCTGTTTTTT. This codes for CASSSGELFF.

This chain uses TRBV7-2 with TRBJ2-7; 10 nucleotides agree with TRBD2. The germline V gene encodes CDR1 SGHTA and CDR2 FQGNSA. The V segment lost 0 bases and the J segment 9 bases; nucleotides outside the gene matches: 5. This CDR3 has 14 amino acids. CDR3 DNA: TGTGCCAGCAGCTTAGCGGGGCTAGCGGGAGCGCAGTACTTC. It encodes CASSLAGLAGAQYF.

The chain is built from TRBV7-8 and TRBJ2-3; D uncertain. V lost 1 base to trimming and J lost 4 bases, with 9 bases between them. Germline CDR1 SGHVS, CDR2 FQNEAQ. This CDR3 is 14 amino acids long. CDR3 sequence: CASSLVLPPDTQYF. The CDR3 coding sequence is TGTGCCAGCAGCTTAGTTCTCCCCCCAGATACGCAGTATTTT.

The V gene is TRBV19, the J gene TRBJ1-1, with 9 nucleotides matching TRBD1. The CDR3 is 14 amino acids. Germline-derived CDR1 and CDR2 are LNHDA and SQIVND (reference sequence). With 2 bases clipped from V and 7 bases from J, the junction kept 5 bases outside the gene matches. The DNA of the CDR3 is TGTGCCAGTAGTATATTGGGACAGGGTCTTGAAGCTTTCTTT. Its protein is CASSILGQGLEAFF.

The chain is built from TRBV12-3 or TRBV12-4 and TRBJ2-1, with 8 nucleotides matching TRBD2. The CDR3 is 12 amino acids. V was pared by 5 bases and J by 9 bases, with 3 bases of the junction left unmatched. In DNA form, the CDR3 reads TGTGCCAGCAGTGTCGGGAGGGGTGAGCAGTTCTTC. It is translated as CASSVGRGEQFF.

The chain has TRBV9 and TRBJ2-1, with TRBD2 identical over 10 bases. In germline, CDR1 is SGDLS, CDR2 YYNGEE. The CDR3 is made up of 17 amino acids. Germline trimming cut 0 bases from V and 10 bases from J; bases unmatched to any gene: 13. CDR3 bases: TGTGCCAGCAGCGTAGCTACCAGCGGGAGGGCATCGTCGGAGCAGTTCTTC. This encodes CASSVATSGRASSEQFF.

This clonotype was counted once. This chain uses TRBV19 with TRBJ2-7, with TRBD2 matching 8 bases. Trimming cost V 1 base and J 3 bases; bases outside gene matches: 8. CDR3 length equals 16 residues. The germline V gene encodes CDR1 LNHDA and CDR2 SQIVND (reference sequence). The CDR3 sequence: CASSIGGAGAYYEQYF. The CDR3 DNA reads as TGTGCCAGTAGTATAGGTGGAGCGGGGGCCTACTACGAGCAGTACTTC.

This clonotype was observed a handful of times. The chain carries TRBV4-2 and TRBJ2-1; 10 nucleotides agree with TRBD1. This CDR3 has 15 amino acids. V shed 1 base and J 7 bases; nucleotides not matched to a gene: 4. CDR1 and CDR2 (germline): LGHNA, YNFKEQ. Here the CDR3 DNA reads TGTGCCAGCAGCCAAGGGGACAGGGGAGGGAATGAGCAGTTCTTC. It codes for CASSQGDRGGNEQFF.

This chain connects TRBV5-1 to TRBJ1-2; 11 bases map to TRBD1. V was clipped by 4 bases and J by 6 bases; unmatched bases: 8. In germline, CDR1 is SGHRS, CDR2 YFSETQ. The CDR3 is made up of 15 amino acids. The DNA for the CDR3 is TGCGCCAGCAGCAGATGGACAGGGGGCACGGATGGCTACACCTTC. Protein: CASSRWTGGTDGYTF.

The rearrangement links TRBV4-2 to TRBJ2-3; D is possibly TRBD2 (6 bases). This CDR3 is 15 amino acids long. CDR1 and CDR2 from the germline V gene are LGHNA and YNFKEQ. Trimming shortened V by 0 bases and J by 4 bases, and 11 bases separated the two germline ends. CDR3 coding DNA: TGTGCCAGCAGCCAAGAGTGGAGGGTCGCAGATACGCAGTATTTT. Its translation is CASSQEWRVADTQYF.

The chain is built from TRBV7-8 and TRBJ2-7, with D possibly matching TRBD2 (6 bases). The CDR3 covers 12 residues. Germline V gives CDR1 SGHVS, CDR2 FQNEAQ. Between the trimmed V and J ends, which lost 5 bases and 6 bases, there was a span of 11 bases. CDR3 DNA: TGTGCCAGCAGCCGACGGGAGTTCGAGCAGTACTTC. This encodes CASSRREFEQYF.

V is TRBV7-2 and J is TRBJ2-5; TRBD2 aligns across 8 bases. The ends lost 3 bases at V and 7 bases at J; junction bases unmatched: 4. The germline CDR1 and CDR2 sequences are SGHTA and FQGNSA. The CDR3 runs to 13 residues. The CDR3 here is CASSFQREWTQYF. The CDR3 coding sequence is TGTGCCAGCAGCTTTCAGCGGGAGTGGACCCAGTACTTC. Variable domain in full (rest from reference TRBV7-2 and TRBJ2-5): GAGVSQSPSNKVTEKGKDVELRCDPISGHTALYWYRQSLGQGLEFLIYFQGNSAPDKSGLPSDRFSAERTGGSVSTLTIQRTQQEDSAVYLCASSFQREWTQYFGPGTRLLVL.

The chain joins TRBV6-1 to TRBJ1-2, with TRBD1 as a possible D gene (6 bases). This CDR3 is 16 amino acids long. V shed 4 bases and J shed 3 bases, with 18 bases lying between them. CDR1 is MNHNS and CDR2 is SASEGT in the germline V gene. The CDR3 region is CASSVSRGVFYYGYTF. For the CDR3, the DNA is TGTGCCAGCAGTGTAAGCAGGGGAGTTTTCTACTATGGCTACACCTTC.

This clonotype was counted only a few times. The J gene is TRBJ1-4, the V gene TRBV3-1; D remains ambiguous. Germline V CDR1 and CDR2: LGHDT, YNNKEL (reference sequence). V was trimmed by 3 bases and J by 7 bases, leaving 9 bases between them. The CDR3 length is 13 residues. CDR3: CASSQQLGEKLFF. The CDR3 region has the DNA TGTGCCAGCAGCCAGCAACTTGGTGAAAAACTGTTTTTT.

The chain recombines TRBV5-1 with TRBJ2-7; 7 bases agree with TRBD2. CDR1 is SGHRS, CDR2 YFSETQ, per germline. The V and J ends lost 4 bases and 7 bases, in that order; junction bases with no gene match: 17. The CDR3 extends over 16 amino acids. CDR3 residues: CASSRHPTSAKGEQYF. The CDR3 region has the DNA TGCGCCAGCAGCCGACATCCAACTAGCGCAAAGGGTGAGCAGTACTTC.

This clonotype was seen only a few times. The V gene is TRBV10-3, the J gene TRBJ2-1; D gene ambiguous. CDR1 is ENHRY, CDR2 SYGVKD, per germline. The V end was cut by 3 bases, the J end by 7 bases, with 7 bases between. CDR3 length: 12 residues. CDR3 bases: TGTGCCATCAGTGAAGGTATTAATGAGCAGTTCTTC. Its protein product is CAISEGINEQFF.

In this sample, this clonotype turned up a few times. The genes are TRBV12-3 or TRBV12-4 and TRBJ2-2; possibly TRBD1 for D (6 bases). V shed 1 base and J shed 7 bases, with 7 bases lying between them. The CDR3 is 13 amino acids. The CDR3 reads CASSLDRVGELFF. As DNA, the CDR3 is TGTGCCAGCAGTTTAGACAGGGTCGGGGAGCTGTTTTTT.

This chain uses TRBV25-1 with TRBJ2-2; D may be TRBD1 or TRBD2 (5 bases each). The length of the CDR3 is 16 residues. Germline V gene lookup returns CDR1 MGHDK and CDR2 SYGVNS. Trimming removed 3 bases from V and 4 bases from J, with 15 bases in between. CDR3 sequence: CASSDRTSGGTGELFF. The CDR3 DNA follows: TGTGCCAGCAGTGACAGGACTTCTGGGGGCACCGGGGAGCTGTTTTTT. Combining the CDR3 with reference TRBV25-1 and TRBJ2-2 gives the whole variable domain EADIYQTPRYLVIGTGKKITLECSQTMGHDKMYWYQQDPGMELHLIHYSYGVNSTEKGDLSSESTVSRIRTEHFPLTLESARPSHTSQYLCASSDRTSGGTGELFFGEGSRLTVL.

The chain recombines TRBV11-1 with TRBJ1-6; D may be TRBD1 (5 bases). CDR1 and CDR2 from the germline V gene are SGHAT and FQDESV (reference sequence). The V and J ends lost 5 bases and 9 bases respectively, with 17 bases between them. The CDR3 has 15 residues. The CDR3 bases are TGTGCCAGCAGCCTGACTCAGGGATGGGGTTCACCCCTCCACTTT. Translating it yields CASSLTQGWGSPLHF. The full variable domain, completed using reference TRBV11-1 and TRBJ1-6, is EAEVAQSPRYKITEKSQAVAFWCDPISGHATLYWYRQILGQGPELLVQFQDESVVDDSQLPKDRFSAERLKGVDSTLKIQPAELGDSAMYLCASSLTQGWGSPLHFGNGTRLTVT.

This chain joins TRBV18 and TRBJ2-5, with TRBD1 as a possible D gene (6 bases). Per the germline V gene, CDR1 is KGHSH and CDR2 is LQKENI. The CDR3 consists of 14 residues. Trimming removed 6 bases from V and 0 bases from J, with 11 bases in between. The CDR3 nucleotides read TGTGCCAGCTCGGGGAGACAGGACCAAGAGACCCAGTACTTC. It is translated as CASSGRQDQETQYF.

The chain links TRBV5-1 to TRBJ2-1; D is unclear. Germline CDR1 is SGHRS and CDR2 is YFSETQ. The CDR3 has 15 amino acids. Trimming cost V 4 bases and J 0 bases, with 11 bases left between them. CDR3 protein: CASSIAASSYNEQFF. The CDR3, as DNA: TGCGCCAGCAGCATAGCCGCATCCTCCTACAATGAGCAGTTCTTC. Looking up the rest from reference TRBV5-1 and TRBJ2-1 gives the full variable domain: KAGVTQTPRYLIKTRGQQVTLSCSPISGHRSVSWYQQTPGQGLQFLFEYFSETQRNKGNFPGRFSGRQFSNSRSEMNVSTLELGDSALYLCASSIAASSYNEQFFGPGTRLTVL.

This rearrangement joins TRBV28 to TRBJ2-1; D call uncertain. Per the germline V gene, CDR1 is MDHEN and CDR2 is SYDVKM. The CDR3 contains 13 residues. The germline V and J ends were trimmed by 7 bases and 8 bases, with 15 bases remaining between them. The CDR3 is CASTEASLDEQFF. CDR3 sequence (DNA): TGTGCCAGCACCGAAGCCTCGTTGGATGAGCAGTTCTTC. The full variable domain, in which reference TRBV28 and TRBJ2-1 provide the parts outside the CDR3, is DVKVTQSSRYLVKRTGEKVFLECVQDMDHENMFWYRQDPGLGLRLIYFSYDVKMKEKGDIPEGYSVSREKKERFSLILESASTNQTSMYLCASTEASLDEQFFGPGTRLTVL.

This chain links TRBV7-6 with TRBJ2-7, with D uncertain. The CDR3 sequence is 12 residues long. V was cut by 2 bases and J by 6 bases, with 8 bases left in between. Per the germline V gene, CDR1 is SGHVS and CDR2 is FNYEAQ. The CDR3 DNA sequence: TGTGCCAGCAGCTTAATTGTAGGCGAGCAGTACTTC. Translated, it gives CASSLIVGEQYF. Together with reference TRBV7-6 and TRBJ2-7, the CDR3 gives the full variable domain: GAGVSQSPRYKVTKRGQDVALRCDPISGHVSLYWYRQALGQGPEFLTYFNYEAQQDKSGLPNDRFSAERPEGSISTLTIQRTEQRDSAMYRCASSLIVGEQYFGPGTRLTVT.

There are a few counts of this clonotype. V usage is TRBV7-9 and J usage is TRBJ1-5, with D possibly being TRBD1 (6 bases). From germline, CDR1 is SEHNR and CDR2 FQNEAQ (reference sequence). This CDR3 has 15 amino acids. V dropped 1 base and J dropped 4 bases, with 11 bases sitting between them. CDR3 protein: CASSLGARGNQPQHF. The CDR3 region has the DNA TGTGCCAGCAGCTTAGGGGCCAGGGGAAATCAGCCCCAGCATTTT.

The CDR3 is CASSLAGVLRGSNEQYF. Here the CDR3 DNA reads TGCGCCAGCAGCTTAGCGGGGGTGCTTAGGGGGAGCAACGAGCAGTACTTC. The chain uses TRBV5-1 and TRBJ2-7, with 8 bases fitting TRBD2. The germline CDR1 and CDR2 sequences are SGHRS and YFSETQ. This CDR3 contains 17 residues. After removal of 2 bases from V and 5 bases from J, the junction contained 15 bases not matched to a gene.

This chain joins TRBV7-2 and TRBJ1-2, with D unclear. V lost 2 bases, J lost 2 bases, and 9 bases lay in between. The CDR3 runs 14 residues. From germline, CDR1 is SGHTA and CDR2 FQGNSA. The CDR3, as DNA: TGTGCCAGCAGCTTAAATTCGGGGAACTATGGCTACACCTTC. It translates to CASSLNSGNYGYTF.

The chain uses TRBV10-3 and TRBJ2-7; no clear D. Germline CDR1 is ENHRY and CDR2 is SYGVKD. The CDR3 contains 12 residues. The ends were cut back, 6 bases at V and 5 bases at J, with 11 bases in the middle. The CDR3 coding sequence is TGTGCCATCAGCACCCGTGACGACGAGCAGTACTTC. Amino acid sequence: CAISTRDDEQYF.

This clonotype was found many times. V gene TRBV7-2 combines with J gene TRBJ2-3, with D unresolved. Germline loops: CDR1 SGHTA, CDR2 FQGNSA. V lost 5 bases to trimming and J lost 2 bases, with 5 bases between them. The CDR3 extends over 12 amino acids. This CDR3 is CASSPPTDTQYF. For the CDR3, the DNA is TGTGCCAGCAGCCCCCCCACAGATACGCAGTATTTT.

The CDR3 region has the DNA TGTGCCAGCAGTTTATTTCAGGGTTACCCCAACGTCCTGACTTTC. Its translation is CASSLFQGYPNVLTF. The chain is built from TRBV27 and TRBJ2-6, with D possibly matching TRBD1 (5 bases). The CDR3 consists of 15 residues. Germline V CDR1 and CDR2: MNHEY, SMNVEV (reference sequence). V was trimmed by 1 base and J by 8 bases, leaving 12 bases between them.

The chain's CDR3 is CASSYAGESPDTQYF. CDR3 DNA: TGTGCCAGCAGTTACGCGGGAGAATCCCCAGATACGCAGTATTTT. The chain carries TRBV6-5 and TRBJ2-3, with 7 bases lining up with TRBD2. The germline gives CDR1 MNHEY, CDR2 SVGAGI. With 2 bases clipped from V and 4 bases from J, the junction kept 6 bases outside the gene matches. The CDR3 sequence is 15 residues long.